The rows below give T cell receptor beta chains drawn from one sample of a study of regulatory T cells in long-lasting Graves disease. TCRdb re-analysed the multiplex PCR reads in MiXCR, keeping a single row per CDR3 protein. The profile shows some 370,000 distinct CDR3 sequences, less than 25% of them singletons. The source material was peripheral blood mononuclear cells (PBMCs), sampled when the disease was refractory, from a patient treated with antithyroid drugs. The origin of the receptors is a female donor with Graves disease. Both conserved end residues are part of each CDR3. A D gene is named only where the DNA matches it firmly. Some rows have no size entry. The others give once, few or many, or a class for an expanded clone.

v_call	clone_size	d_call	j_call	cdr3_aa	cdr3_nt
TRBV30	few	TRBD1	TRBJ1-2	CAWLRGLYGYTF	TGTGCCTGGTTGAGGGGGCTCTATGGCTACACCTTC
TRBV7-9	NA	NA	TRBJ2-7	CASSSRDLPREQYF	TGTGCCAGCAGCTCGAGAGATCTCCCGCGGGAGCAGTACTTC
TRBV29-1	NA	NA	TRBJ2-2	CSVEDNGTANTGELFF	TGCAGCGTTGAAGATAACGGTACAGCGAACACCGGGGAGCTGTTTTTT
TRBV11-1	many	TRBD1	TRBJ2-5	CASSAGQGARETQYF	TGTGCCAGCAGCGCCGGACAGGGGGCCCGGGAGACCCAGTACTTC
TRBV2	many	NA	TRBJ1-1	CASVKGVVDTEAFF	TGTGCCAGCGTCAAGGGGGTTGTCGACACTGAAGCTTTCTTT
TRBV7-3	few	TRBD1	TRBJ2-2	CASSITTGTGELFF	TGTGCCAGCAGCATTACGACAGGGACCGGGGAGCTGTTTTTT
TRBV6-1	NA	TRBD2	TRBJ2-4	CASTPGGETLAKNIQYF	TGTGCCAGCACCCCCGGGGGGGAAACACTAGCCAAAAACATTCAGTACTTC
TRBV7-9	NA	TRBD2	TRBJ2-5	CASSTGTSGIFEETQYF	TGTGCCAGCAGCACCGGGACTAGCGGGATCTTTGAGGAGACCCAGTACTTC
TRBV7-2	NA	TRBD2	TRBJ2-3	CASSFGTSGEDTQYF	TGTGCCAGCAGCTTTGGGACTAGCGGGGAAGATACGCAGTATTTT
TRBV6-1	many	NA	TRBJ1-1	CASSEAGGGWAFF	TGTGCCAGCAGTGAAGCGGGCGGGGGCTGGGCTTTCTTT
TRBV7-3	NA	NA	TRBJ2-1	CASSLTKDKIPFF	TGTGCCAGCAGCTTAACGAAAGATAAAATTCCGTTCTTC
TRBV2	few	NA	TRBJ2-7	CASSLNILYEQYF	TGTGCCAGCAGTTTAAACATACTCTACGAGCAGTACTTC
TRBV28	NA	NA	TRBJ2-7	CASSFCSYEQYF	TGTGCCAGCAGTTTCTGCTCCTACGAGCAGTACTTC
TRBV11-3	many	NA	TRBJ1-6	CASSLIRGSPLHF	TGTGCCAGCAGCTTAATCAGGGGTTCACCCCTCCACTTT
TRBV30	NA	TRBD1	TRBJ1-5	CAWSVQGAGSNQPQHF	TGTGCCTGGAGTGTACAGGGGGCGGGTAGCAATCAGCCCCAGCATTTT
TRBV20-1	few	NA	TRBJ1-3	CSARWGPTVSSGNTIYF	TGCAGTGCTAGGTGGGGACCGACCGTTAGCTCTGGAAACACCATATATTTT
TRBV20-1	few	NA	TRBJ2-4	CSASQGLAKNIQYF	TGCAGTGCTTCGCAGGGTCTAGCCAAAAACATTCAGTACTTC
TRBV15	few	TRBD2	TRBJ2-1	CATSSRGLADNEQFF	TGTGCCACCAGCAGTCGAGGACTAGCAGACAATGAGCAGTTCTTC
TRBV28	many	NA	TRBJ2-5	CASSLVFRETQYF	TGTGCCAGCAGTTTAGTCTTTCGAGAGACCCAATACTTC
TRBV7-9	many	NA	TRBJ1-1	CASSPDGGGTEAFF	TGTGCCAGCAGCCCCGACGGAGGGGGCACTGAAGCTTTCTTT
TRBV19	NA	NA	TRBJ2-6	CATQAWISGANVLTF	TGTGCCACCCAAGCCTGGATCTCTGGGGCCAACGTCCTGACTTTC
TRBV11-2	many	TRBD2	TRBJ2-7	CASSTAGVYEQYF	TGTGCCAGCAGTACAGCGGGGGTCTACGAGCAGTACTTC
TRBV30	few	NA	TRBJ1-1	CAWSGGPTEAFF	TGTGCCTGGAGTGGGGGGCCCACTGAAGCTTTCTTT
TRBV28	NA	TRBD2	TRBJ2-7	CASSFNSGSYEQYF	TGTGCCAGCAGTTTTAATAGCGGGAGCTACGAGCAGTACTTC
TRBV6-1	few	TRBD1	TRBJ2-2	CATLRTGSTGELFF	TGTGCCACCCTTCGGACAGGTTCGACCGGGGAGCTGTTTTTT
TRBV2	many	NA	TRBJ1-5	CASSEKRSNQPQHF	TGTGCCAGCAGTGAAAAACGGAGCAATCAGCCCCAGCATTTT
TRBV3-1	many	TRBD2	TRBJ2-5	CASSQEGGQETQYF	TGTGCCAGCAGCCAAGAGGGAGGGCAAGAGACCCAGTACTTC
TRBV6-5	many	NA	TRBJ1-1	CASSYGVGGSGNTEAFF	TGTGCCAGCAGTTACGGTGTGGGGGGCAGCGGTAACACTGAAGCTTTCTTT
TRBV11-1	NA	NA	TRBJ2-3	CAGSSHQGDEDTQYF	TGTGCCGGCAGCTCACACCAGGGAGACGAAGATACGCAGTATTTT
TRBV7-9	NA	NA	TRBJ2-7	CASNSPRQGDPLPYEQYF	TGTGCCAGCAACTCACCCAGGCAGGGTGATCCCCTACCCTACGAGCAGTACTTC
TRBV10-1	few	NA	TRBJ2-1	CASSLARAKNEQFF	TGCGCCAGCAGTCTAGCTAGGGCGAAAAATGAGCAGTTCTTC
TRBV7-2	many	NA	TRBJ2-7	CASSWSGNSQYEQYF	TGTGCCAGCAGCTGGTCAGGCAACAGTCAGTACGAGCAGTACTTC
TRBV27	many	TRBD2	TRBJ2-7	CASSKGTSGTHYEQYF	TGTGCCAGCAGTAAGGGGACTAGCGGGACCCACTACGAGCAGTACTTC
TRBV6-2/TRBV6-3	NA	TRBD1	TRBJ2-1	CASRTTGGLEQFF	TGTGCCAGCAGAACAACAGGGGGACTTGAGCAGTTCTTC
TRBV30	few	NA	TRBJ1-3	CAWSVSTGNTIYF	TGTGCCTGGAGTGTTTCCACCGGAAACACCATATATTTT
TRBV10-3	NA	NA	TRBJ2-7	CAISEPPQDRRDEQYF	TGTGCCATCAGTGAGCCCCCTCAGGACAGAAGGGACGAGCAGTACTTC
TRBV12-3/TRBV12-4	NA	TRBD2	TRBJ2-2	CASSLASGLELFF	TGTGCCAGCAGTTTGGCTAGCGGACTGGAGCTGTTTTTT
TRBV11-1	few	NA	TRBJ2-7	CASSSLGLSYEQYF	TGTGCCAGCAGCTCCCTCGGACTATCCTACGAGCAGTACTTC
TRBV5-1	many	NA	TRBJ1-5	CASSLMQGSQPQHF	TGCGCCAGCAGCTTGATGCAGGGTAGTCAGCCCCAGCATTTT
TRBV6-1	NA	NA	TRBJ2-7	CASKEAGSYEQYF	TGTGCCAGCAAAGAGGCGGGATCCTACGAGCAGTACTTC
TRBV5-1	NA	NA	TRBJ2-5	CASSLRVGETQYF	TGCGCCAGCAGCTTGAGGGTTGGCGAGACCCAGTACTTC
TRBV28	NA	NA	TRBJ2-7	CASSLGRGEQYF	TGTGCCAGCAGTTTAGGCAGGGGCGAGCAGTACTTC
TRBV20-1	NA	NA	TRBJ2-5	CSASTPGRKYEAQYF	TGCAGTGCAAGCACCCCGGGACGGAAATATGAGGCCCAGTACTTC
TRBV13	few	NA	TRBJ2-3	CASSRARDLATQYF	TGTGCCAGCAGTCGCGCTCGGGACTTAGCTACGCAGTATTTT
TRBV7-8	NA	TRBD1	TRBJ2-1	CASSGNDRGNEQFF	TGTGCCAGCAGCGGAAACGACAGGGGCAATGAGCAGTTCTTC
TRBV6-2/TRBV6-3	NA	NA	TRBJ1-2	CASSSGWGYTF	TGTGCCAGCAGTTCAGGTTGGGGCTACACCTTC
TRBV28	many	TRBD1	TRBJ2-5	CASSLPGGGETQYF	TGTGCCAGCAGCCTACCAGGGGGCGGGGAGACCCAGTACTTC
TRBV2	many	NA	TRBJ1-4	CASSGRSEKLFF	TGTGCCAGCAGTGGAAGATCCGAAAAACTGTTTTTT
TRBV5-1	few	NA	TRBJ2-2	CASSLASNTGELFF	TGCGCCAGCAGCTTGGCCTCGAACACCGGGGAGCTGTTTTTT
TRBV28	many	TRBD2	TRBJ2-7	CASSFSPGWVAGGQVDEQYF	TGTGCCAGCAGTTTTTCCCCTGGGTGGGTAGCGGGAGGGCAGGTCGACGAGCAGTACTTC
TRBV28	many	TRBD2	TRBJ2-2	CASSLSGRASGATGELFF	TGTGCCAGCAGTTTATCGGGCAGGGCTAGCGGAGCCACCGGGGAGCTGTTTTTT
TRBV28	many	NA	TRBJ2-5	CASSMTLQETQYF	TGTGCCAGCAGTATGACACTCCAAGAGACCCAGTACTTC
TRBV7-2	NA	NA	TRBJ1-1	CASSFTGAMNTEAFF	TGTGCCAGCAGCTTTACCGGGGCAATGAACACTGAAGCTTTCTTT
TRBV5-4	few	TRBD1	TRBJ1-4	CASSVQGASNEKLFF	TGTGCCAGCAGCGTCCAGGGGGCGTCTAATGAAAAACTGTTTTTT
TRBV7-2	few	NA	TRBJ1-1	CASSLRRQMNTEAFF	TGTGCCAGCAGCTTAAGGCGGCAAATGAACACTGAAGCTTTCTTT